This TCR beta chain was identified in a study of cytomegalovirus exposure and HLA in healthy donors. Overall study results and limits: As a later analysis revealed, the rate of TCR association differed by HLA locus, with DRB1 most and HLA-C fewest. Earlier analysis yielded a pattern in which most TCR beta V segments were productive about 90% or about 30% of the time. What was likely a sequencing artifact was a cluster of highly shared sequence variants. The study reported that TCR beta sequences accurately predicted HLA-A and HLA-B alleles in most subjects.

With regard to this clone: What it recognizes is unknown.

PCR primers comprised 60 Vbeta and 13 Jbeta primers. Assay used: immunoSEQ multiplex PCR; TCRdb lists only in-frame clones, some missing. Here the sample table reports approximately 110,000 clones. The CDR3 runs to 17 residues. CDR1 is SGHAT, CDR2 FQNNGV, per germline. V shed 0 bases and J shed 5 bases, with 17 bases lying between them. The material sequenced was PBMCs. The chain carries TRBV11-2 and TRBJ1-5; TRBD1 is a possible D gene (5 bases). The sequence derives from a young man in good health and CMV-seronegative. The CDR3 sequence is CASSLDILGAGYQPQHF. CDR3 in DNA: TGTGCCAGCAGCTTAGATATCTTAGGAGCAGGGTATCAGCCCCAGCATTTT.